This TCR beta chain originates from a study of cytomegalovirus exposure and HLA in healthy donors. On the study more broadly: Approximately 80 million unique TCRs, all from HLA-typed donors, were included in an early release of the data.

The V end was cut by 2 bases, the J end by 7 bases, with 9 bases between. The CDR3 totals 13 residues. The germline V gene encodes CDR1 SGHKS and CDR2 YYEKEE (reference sequence). On this clone itself: Its antigen remains unidentified.

13 Jbeta primers and 60 Vbeta primers were used for the PCR. TCRdb's table, derived via immunoSEQ multiplex PCR, lists solely in-frame clones and lacks some. In the table there are some 160,000 clones, under 90% of which are singletons. Findings and limits, study-wide: Immune exposure data for these donors was limited to CMV serostatus.

This rearrangement joins TRBV5-5 to TRBJ1-4; tentative D call: TRBD1 (5 bases). The sequence came from a man aged 18 to 29 in good health and CMV-seronegative. The sequencing input was PBMCs. CDR3 amino acids: CASSFGAREKLFF. The CDR3 DNA reads TGTGCCAGCAGCTTTGGGGCCCGTGAAAAACTGTTTTTT.